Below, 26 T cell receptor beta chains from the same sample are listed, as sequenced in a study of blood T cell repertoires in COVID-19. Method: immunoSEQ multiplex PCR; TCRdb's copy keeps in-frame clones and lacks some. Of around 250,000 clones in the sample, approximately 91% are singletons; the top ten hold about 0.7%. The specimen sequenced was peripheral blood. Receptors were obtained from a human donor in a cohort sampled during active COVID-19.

This CDR3 is CASSPQGGVGSPLHF. Written as DNA, the CDR3 is TGTGCCAGCAGTCCCCAAGGGGGCGTAGGATCACCCCTCCACTTT. The J gene is TRBJ1-6, the V gene TRBV28, with TRBD1 matching over 7 bases. After removal of 5 bases from V and 10 bases from J, the junction contained 11 bases not matched to a gene. CDR1 is MDHEN and CDR2 is SYDVKM in the germline V gene. The CDR3 is 15 amino acids. The full variable domain, in which reference TRBV28 and TRBJ1-6 provide the parts outside the CDR3, is DVKVTQSSRYLVKRTGEKVFLECVQDMDHENMFWYRQDPGLGLRLIYFSYDVKMKEKGDIPEGYSVSREKKERFSLILESASTNQTSMYLCASSPQGGVGSPLHFGNGTRLTVT.

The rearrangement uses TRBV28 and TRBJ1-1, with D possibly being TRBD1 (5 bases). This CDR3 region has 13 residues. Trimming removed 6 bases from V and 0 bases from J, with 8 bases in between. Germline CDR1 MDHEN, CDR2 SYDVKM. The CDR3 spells CASSATVNTEAFF. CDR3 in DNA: TGTGCCAGCAGCGCGACAGTGAACACTGAAGCTTTCTTT.

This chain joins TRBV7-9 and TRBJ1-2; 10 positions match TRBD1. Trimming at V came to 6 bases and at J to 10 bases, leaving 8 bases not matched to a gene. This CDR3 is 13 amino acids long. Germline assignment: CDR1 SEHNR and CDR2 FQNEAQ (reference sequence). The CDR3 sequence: CASSYDRGHDYTF. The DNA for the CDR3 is TGTGCCAGCAGTTATGACAGGGGGCATGACTACACCTTC.

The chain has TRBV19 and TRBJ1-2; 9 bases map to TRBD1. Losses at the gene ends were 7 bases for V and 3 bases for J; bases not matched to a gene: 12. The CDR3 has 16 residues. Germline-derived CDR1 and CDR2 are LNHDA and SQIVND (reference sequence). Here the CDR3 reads CASITTGTGPYYGYTF. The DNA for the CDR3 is TGTGCCAGTATCACTACCGGGACAGGGCCCTACTATGGCTACACCTTC.

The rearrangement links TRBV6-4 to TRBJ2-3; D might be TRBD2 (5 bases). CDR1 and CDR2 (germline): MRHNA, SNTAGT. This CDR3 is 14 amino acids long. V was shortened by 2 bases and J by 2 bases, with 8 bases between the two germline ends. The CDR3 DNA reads TGTGCCAGCAGTGACACCCTAGCCACAGATACGCAGTATTTT. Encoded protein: CASSDTLATDTQYF.

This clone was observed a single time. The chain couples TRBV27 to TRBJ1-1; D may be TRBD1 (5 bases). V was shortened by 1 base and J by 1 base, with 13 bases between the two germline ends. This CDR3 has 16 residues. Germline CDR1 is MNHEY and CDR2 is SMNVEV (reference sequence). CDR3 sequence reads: CASSLLSQGGNTEAFF. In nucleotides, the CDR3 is TGTGCCAGCAGTTTATTGTCGCAGGGCGGGAACACTGAAGCTTTCTTT.

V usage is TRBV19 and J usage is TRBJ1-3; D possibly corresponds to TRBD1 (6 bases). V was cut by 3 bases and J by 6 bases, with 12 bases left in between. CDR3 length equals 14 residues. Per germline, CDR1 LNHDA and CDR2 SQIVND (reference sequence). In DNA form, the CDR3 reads TGTGCCAGTAGTATCGCGGCAGGGGAAAACACCATATATTTT. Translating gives CASSIAAGENTIYF.

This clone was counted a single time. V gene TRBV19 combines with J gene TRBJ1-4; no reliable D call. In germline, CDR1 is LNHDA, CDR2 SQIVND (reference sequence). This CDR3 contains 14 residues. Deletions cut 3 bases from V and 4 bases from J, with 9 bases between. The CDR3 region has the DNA TGTGCCAGTAGTATCGGGGAGGGTAATGAAAAACTGTTTTTT. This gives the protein CASSIGEGNEKLFF.

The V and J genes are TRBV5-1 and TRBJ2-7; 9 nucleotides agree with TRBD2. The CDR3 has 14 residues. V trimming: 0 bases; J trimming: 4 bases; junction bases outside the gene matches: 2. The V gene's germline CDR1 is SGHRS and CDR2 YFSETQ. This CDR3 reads CASSLGLAVYEQYF. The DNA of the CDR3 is TGCGCCAGCAGCTTGGGACTAGCGGTTTACGAGCAGTACTTC.

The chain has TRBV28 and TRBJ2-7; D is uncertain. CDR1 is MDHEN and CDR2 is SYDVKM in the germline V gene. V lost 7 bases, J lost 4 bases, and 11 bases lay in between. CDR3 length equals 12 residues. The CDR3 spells CASTGSGYEQYF. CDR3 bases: TGTGCCAGCACAGGCTCTGGGTACGAGCAGTACTTC.

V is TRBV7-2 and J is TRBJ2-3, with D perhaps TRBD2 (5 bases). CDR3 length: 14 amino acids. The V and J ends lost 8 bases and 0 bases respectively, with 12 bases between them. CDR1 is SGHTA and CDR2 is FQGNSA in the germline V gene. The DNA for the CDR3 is TGTGCCAGCCTCCCATCGGGGAGCACAGATACGCAGTATTTT. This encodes CASLPSGSTDTQYF.

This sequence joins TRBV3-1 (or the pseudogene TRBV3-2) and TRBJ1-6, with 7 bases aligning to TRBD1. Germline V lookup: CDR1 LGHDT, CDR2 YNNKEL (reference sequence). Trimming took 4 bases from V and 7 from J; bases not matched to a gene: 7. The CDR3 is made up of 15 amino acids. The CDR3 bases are TGTGCCAGCAGCCTAGGAAGACAGGGAAATTCACCCCTCCACTTT. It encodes CASSLGRQGNSPLHF.

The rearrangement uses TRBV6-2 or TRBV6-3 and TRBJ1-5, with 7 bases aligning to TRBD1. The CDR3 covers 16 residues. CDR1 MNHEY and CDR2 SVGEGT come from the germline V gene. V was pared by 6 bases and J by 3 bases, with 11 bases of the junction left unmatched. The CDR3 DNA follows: TGTGCCAGCAGCCCTATCCCGACAGGGCCCAATCAGCCCCAGCATTTT. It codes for CASSPIPTGPNQPQHF.

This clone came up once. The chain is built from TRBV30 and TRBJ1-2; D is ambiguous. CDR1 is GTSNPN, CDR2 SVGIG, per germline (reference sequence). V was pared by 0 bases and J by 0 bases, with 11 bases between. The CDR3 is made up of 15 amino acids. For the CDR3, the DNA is TGTGCCTGGAGTGTGCGGGTCTCTACTAACTATGGCTACACCTTC. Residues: CAWSVRVSTNYGYTF.

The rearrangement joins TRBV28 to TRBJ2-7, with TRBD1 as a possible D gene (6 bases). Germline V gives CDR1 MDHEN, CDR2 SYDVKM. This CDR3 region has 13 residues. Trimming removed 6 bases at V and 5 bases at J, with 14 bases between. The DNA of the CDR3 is TGTGCCAGCAGCCTTAATGGGGGCCACGAGCAGTACTTC. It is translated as CASSLNGGHEQYF.

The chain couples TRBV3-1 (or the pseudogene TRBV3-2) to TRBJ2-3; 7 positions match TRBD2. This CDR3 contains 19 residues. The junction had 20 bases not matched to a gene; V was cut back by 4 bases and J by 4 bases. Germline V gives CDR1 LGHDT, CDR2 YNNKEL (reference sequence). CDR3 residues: CASSPLLASGAGGADTQYF. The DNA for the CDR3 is TGTGCCAGCAGCCCACTCCTGGCTAGCGGAGCTGGGGGGGCAGATACGCAGTATTTT.

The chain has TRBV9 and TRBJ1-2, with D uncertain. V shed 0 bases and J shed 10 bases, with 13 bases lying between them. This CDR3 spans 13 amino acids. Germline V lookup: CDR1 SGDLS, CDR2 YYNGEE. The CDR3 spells CASSVELTGIYTF. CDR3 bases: TGTGCCAGCAGCGTAGAACTTACCGGGATCTACACCTTC.

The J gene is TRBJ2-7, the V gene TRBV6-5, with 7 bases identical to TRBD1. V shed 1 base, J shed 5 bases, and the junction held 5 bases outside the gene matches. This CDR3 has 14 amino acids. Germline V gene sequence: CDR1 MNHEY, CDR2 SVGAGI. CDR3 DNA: TGTGCCAGCAGTTACTTGACAGGGCCCCACGAGCAGTACTTC. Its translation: CASSYLTGPHEQYF.

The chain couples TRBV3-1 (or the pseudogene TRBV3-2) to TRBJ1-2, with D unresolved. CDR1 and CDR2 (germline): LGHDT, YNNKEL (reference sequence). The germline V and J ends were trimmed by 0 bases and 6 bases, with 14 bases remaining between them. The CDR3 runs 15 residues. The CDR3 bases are TGTGCCAGCAGCCAAGAGGGTCGCCTCGGGAATGGCTACACCTTC. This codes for CASSQEGRLGNGYTF.

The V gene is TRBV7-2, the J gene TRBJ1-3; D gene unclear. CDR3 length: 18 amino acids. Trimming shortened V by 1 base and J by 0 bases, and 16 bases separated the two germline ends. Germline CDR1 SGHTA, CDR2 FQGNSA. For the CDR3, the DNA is TGTGCCAGCAGCTTAGTCTTCGGAGGTTCACTCTCTGGAAACACCATATATTTT. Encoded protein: CASSLVFGGSLSGNTIYF.

The CDR3 DNA is TGCGCCAGCAGCCATTGGAGGGACAGGGTCCCGGGCTACACCTTC. Translation gives CASSHWRDRVPGYTF. V is TRBV4-1 and J is TRBJ1-2, with TRBD1 identical over 9 bases. The J segment lost 8 bases and the V segment lost 3 bases, leaving 10 bases of the junction unmatched. The CDR3 covers 15 residues. Looked up from germline, CDR1 is MGHRA and CDR2 is YSYEKL.

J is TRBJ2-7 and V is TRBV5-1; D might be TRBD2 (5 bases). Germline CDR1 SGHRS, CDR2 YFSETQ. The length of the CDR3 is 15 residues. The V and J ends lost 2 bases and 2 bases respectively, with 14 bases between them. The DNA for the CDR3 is TGCGCCAGCAGCTTCGTCGGGGTGGGCGCCTACGAGCAGTACTTC. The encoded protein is CASSFVGVGAYEQYF.

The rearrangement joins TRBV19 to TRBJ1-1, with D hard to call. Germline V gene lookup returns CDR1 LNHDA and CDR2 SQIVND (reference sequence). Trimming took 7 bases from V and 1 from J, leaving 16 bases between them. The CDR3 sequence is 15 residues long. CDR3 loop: CASNSWGGRNTEAFF. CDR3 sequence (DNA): TGTGCCAGTAACTCCTGGGGAGGCCGGAACACTGAAGCTTTCTTT.

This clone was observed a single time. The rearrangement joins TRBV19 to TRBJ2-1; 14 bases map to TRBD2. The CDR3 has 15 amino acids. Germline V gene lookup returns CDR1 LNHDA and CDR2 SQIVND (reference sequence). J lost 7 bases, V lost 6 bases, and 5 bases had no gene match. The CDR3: CASRRTSGGINEQFF. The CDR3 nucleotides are TGTGCCAGTAGGAGGACTAGCGGGGGGATTAATGAGCAGTTCTTC.

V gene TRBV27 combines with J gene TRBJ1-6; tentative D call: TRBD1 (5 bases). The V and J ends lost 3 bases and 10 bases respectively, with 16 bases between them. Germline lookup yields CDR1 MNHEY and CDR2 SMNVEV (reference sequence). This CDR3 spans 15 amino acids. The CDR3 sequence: CASSFTPGIGSPLHF. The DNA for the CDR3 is TGTGCCAGCAGTTTCACCCCAGGGATTGGATCACCCCTCCACTTT.

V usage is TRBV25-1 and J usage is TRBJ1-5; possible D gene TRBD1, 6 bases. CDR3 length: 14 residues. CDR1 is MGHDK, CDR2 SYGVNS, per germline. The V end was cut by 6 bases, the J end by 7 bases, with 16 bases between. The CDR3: CASRRSGEGQPQHF. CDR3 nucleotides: TGTGCCAGCAGGAGGTCAGGGGAAGGGCAGCCCCAGCATTTT.